This TCR beta chain was identified during a study of cytomegalovirus exposure and HLA in healthy donors. With 60 Vbeta and 13 Jbeta primers, the PCR was carried out. This table comes from immunoSEQ multiplex PCR, and its TCRdb copy is limited to in-frame clones, with some not included. The sample yields approximately 180,000 clones, more than 75% seen once. Germline V gene sequence: CDR1 SNHLY, CDR2 FYNNEI. The V gene end was trimmed by 7 bases and the J gene end by 4 bases; junction bases not matched to a gene: 9. CDR3 length: 16 residues. The rearrangement joins TRBV2 to TRBJ2-7; 14 nucleotides align to TRBD2. Sequencing was done on a sample of PBMCs. The TCR originated in a girl under three years old in good health and CMV-seronegative. The CDR3 loop reads CASNGGTSGRFYEQYF. CDR3 DNA sequence: TGTGCCAGCAACGGGGGGACTAGCGGGAGATTTTACGAGCAGTACTTC.